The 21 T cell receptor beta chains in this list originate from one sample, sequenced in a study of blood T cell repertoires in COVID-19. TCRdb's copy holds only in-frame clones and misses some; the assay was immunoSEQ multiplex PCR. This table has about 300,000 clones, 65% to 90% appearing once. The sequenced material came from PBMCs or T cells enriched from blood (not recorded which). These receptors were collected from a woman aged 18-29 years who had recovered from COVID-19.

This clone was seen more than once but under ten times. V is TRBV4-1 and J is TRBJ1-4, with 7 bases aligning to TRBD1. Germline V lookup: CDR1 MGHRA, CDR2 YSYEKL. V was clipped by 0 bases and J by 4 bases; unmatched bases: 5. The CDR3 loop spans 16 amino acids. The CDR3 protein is CASSQDGQAYNEKLFF. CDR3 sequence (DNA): TGCGCCAGCAGCCAAGATGGACAGGCTTATAATGAAAAACTGTTTTTT.

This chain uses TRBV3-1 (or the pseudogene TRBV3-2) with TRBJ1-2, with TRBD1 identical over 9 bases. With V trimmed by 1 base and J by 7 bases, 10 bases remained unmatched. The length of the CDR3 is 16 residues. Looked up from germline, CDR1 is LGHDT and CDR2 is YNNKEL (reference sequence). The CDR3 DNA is TGTGCCAGCAGCCAAGCTTCCGGGACAGGGATTTCTGGCTACACCTTC. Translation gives CASSQASGTGISGYTF.

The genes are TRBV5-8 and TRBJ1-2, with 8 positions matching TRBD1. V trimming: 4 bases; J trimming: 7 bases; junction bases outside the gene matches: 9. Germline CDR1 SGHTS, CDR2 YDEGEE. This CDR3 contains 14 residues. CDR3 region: CASSQGQGLPGYTF. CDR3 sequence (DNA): TGTGCCAGCAGCCAAGGACAGGGACTTCCTGGCTACACCTTC.

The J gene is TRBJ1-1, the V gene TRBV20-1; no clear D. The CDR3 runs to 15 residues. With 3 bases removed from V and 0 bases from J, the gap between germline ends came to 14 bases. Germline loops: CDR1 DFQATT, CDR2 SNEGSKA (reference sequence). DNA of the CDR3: TGCAGTGCTAGTTTAGTCCATTTCATGAACACTGAAGCTTTCTTT. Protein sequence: CSASLVHFMNTEAFF.

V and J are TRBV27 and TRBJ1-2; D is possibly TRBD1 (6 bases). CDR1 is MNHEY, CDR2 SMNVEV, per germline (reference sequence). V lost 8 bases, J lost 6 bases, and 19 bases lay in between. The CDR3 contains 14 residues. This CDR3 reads CASGKGGELNGYTF. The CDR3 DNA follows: TGTGCCAGCGGTAAAGGGGGGGAGCTGAATGGCTACACCTTC.

CDR3 protein: CASSLGGLAGRGGELFF. CDR3 coding DNA: TGTGCCAGCAGCTTAGGCGGACTAGCGGGACGGGGCGGGGAGCTGTTTTTT. The rearrangement joins TRBV7-9 to TRBJ2-2, with 12 positions matching TRBD2. CDR3 length equals 17 residues. Germline V CDR1 and CDR2: SEHNR, FQNEAQ (reference sequence). Germline trimming cut 1 base from V and 7 bases from J; bases unmatched to any gene: 7.

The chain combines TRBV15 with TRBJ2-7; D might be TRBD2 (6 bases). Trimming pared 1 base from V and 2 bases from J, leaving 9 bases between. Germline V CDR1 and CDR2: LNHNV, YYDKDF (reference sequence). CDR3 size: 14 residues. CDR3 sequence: CATSRGWGAYEQYF. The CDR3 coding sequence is TGTGCCACCAGCAGAGGTTGGGGGGCCTACGAGCAGTACTTC. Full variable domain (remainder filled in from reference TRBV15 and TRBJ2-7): DAMVIQNPRYQVTQFGKPVTLSCSQTLNHNVMYWYQQKSSQAPKLLFHYYDKDFNNEADTPDNFQSRRPNTSFCFLDIRSPGLGDTAMYLCATSRGWGAYEQYFGPGTRLTVT.

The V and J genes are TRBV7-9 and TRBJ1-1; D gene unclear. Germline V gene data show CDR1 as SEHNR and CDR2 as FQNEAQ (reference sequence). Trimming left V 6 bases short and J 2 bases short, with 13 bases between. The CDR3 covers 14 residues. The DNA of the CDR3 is TGTGCCAGCAGTTCTGCCCGGGGAAACACTGAAGCTTTCTTT. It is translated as CASSSARGNTEAFF.

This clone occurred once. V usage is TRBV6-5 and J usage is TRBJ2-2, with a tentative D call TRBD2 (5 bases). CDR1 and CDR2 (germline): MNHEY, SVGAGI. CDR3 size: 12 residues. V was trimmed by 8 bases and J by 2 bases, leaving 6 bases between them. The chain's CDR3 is CASEGNTGELFF. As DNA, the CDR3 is TGTGCCAGCGAGGGTAACACCGGGGAGCTGTTTTTT.

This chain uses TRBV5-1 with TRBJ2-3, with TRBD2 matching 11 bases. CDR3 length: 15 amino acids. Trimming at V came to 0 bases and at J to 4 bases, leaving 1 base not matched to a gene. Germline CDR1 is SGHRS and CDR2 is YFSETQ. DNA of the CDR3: TGCGCCAGCAGCTTGGTTAGCGGGGGGGCAGATACGCAGTATTTT. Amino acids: CASSLVSGGADTQYF. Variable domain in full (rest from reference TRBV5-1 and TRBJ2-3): KAGVTQTPRYLIKTRGQQVTLSCSPISGHRSVSWYQQTPGQGLQFLFEYFSETQRNKGNFPGRFSGRQFSNSRSEMNVSTLELGDSALYLCASSLVSGGADTQYFGPGTRLTVL.

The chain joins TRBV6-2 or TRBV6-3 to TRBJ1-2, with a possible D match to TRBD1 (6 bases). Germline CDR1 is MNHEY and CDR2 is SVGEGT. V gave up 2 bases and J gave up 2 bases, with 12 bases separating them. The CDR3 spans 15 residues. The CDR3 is CASSYPGRGNYGYTF. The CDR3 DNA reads TGTGCCAGCAGTTACCCCGGCAGGGGCAACTATGGCTACACCTTC.

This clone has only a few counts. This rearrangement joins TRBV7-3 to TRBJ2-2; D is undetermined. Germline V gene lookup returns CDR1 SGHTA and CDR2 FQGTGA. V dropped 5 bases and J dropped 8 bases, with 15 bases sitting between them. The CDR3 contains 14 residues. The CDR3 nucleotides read TGTGCCAGCAGCCTTTCCCTCTCCGGGGGGGAGCTGTTTTTT. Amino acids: CASSLSLSGGELFF.

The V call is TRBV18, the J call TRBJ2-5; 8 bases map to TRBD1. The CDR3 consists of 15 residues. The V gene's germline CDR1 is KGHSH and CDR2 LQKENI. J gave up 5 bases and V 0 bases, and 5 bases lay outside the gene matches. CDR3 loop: CASSPPRTGTETQYF. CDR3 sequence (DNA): TGTGCCAGCTCACCACCGAGGACAGGGACCGAGACCCAGTACTTC.

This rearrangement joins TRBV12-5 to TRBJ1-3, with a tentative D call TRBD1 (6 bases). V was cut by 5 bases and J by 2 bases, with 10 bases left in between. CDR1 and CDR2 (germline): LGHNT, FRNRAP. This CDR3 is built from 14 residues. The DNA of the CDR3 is TGTGCTAGTGGTCAAGAGGGGGCTGGAAACACCATATATTTT. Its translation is CASGQEGAGNTIYF.

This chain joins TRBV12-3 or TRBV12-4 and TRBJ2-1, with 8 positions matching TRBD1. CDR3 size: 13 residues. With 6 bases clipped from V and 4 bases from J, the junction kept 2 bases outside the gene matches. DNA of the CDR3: TGTGCCAGCAGAAGACAGGGGTACAATGAGCAGTTCTTC. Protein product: CASRRQGYNEQFF.

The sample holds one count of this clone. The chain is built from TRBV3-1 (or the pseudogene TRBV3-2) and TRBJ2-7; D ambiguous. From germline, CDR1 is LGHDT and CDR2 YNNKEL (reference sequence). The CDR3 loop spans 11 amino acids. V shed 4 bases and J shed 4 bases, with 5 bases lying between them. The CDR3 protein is CASSLQYEQYF. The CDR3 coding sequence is TGTGCCAGCAGCCTGCAGTACGAGCAGTACTTC.

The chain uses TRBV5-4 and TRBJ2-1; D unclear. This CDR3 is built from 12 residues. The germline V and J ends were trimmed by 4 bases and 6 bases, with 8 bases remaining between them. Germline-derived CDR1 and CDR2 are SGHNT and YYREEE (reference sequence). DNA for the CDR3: TGTGCCAGCAGCCTAGATTCCAATGAGCAGTTCTTC. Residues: CASSLDSNEQFF.

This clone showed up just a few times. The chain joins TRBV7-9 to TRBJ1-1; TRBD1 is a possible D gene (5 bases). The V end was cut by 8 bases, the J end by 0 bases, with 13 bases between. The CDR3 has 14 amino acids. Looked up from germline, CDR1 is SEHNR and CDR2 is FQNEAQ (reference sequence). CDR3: CASGHLEMNTEAFF. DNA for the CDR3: TGTGCCAGCGGACACCTAGAGATGAACACTGAAGCTTTCTTT.

In DNA, the CDR3 is TGTGCCTGGAGACTGAACAGGGAGAGGTACACTGAAGCTTTCTTT. This gives the protein CAWRLNRERYTEAFF. The rearrangement links TRBV30 to TRBJ1-1, with a weak D call TRBD1 (6 bases). The CDR3 extends over 15 amino acids. Germline CDR1 and CDR2: GTSNPN and SVGIG (reference sequence). The V and J ends lost 3 bases and 3 bases respectively, with 17 bases between them.

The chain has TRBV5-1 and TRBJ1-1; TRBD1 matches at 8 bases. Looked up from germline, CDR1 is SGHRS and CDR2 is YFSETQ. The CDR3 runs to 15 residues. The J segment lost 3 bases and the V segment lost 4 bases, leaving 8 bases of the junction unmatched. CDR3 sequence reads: CASSGLTGVYTEAFF. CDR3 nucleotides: TGCGCCAGCAGCGGATTGACAGGGGTATACACTGAAGCTTTCTTT.

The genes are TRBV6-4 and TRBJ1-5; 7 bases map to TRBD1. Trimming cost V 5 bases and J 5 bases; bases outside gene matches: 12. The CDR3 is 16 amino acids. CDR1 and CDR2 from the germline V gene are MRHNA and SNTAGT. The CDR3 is CASSRRRGGEDQPQHF. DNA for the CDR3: TGTGCCAGCAGTCGGCGGAGAGGGGGCGAGGATCAGCCCCAGCATTTT.